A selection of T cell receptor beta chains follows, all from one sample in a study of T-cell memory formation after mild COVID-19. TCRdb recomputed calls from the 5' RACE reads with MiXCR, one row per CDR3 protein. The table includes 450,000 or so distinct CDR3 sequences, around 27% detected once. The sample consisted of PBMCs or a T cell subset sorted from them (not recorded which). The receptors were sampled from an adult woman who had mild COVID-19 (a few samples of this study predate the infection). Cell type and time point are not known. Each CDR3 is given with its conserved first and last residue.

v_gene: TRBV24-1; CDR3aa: CATRRRGQETQYF
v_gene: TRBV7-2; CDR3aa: CASSRDMSSYEQYF
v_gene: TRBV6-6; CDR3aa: CALGGRGGSTDTQYF
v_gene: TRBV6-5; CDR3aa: CASSLGLAGVGTGELFF
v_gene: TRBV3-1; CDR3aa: CASSQPGTSGRGYEQYF
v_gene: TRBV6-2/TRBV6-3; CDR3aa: CASSRTTGAHNQPQHF
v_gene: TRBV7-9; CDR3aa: CASSPQKQGTNEKLFF
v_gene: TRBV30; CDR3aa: CAWSVMGDIQYF
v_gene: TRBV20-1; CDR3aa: CSARDFLAGVFTDTQYF
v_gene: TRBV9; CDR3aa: CASSGRISGSDSYNEQFF
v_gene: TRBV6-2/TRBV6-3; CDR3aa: CASSPGGMVSEQYF
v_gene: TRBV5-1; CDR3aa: CASSLGQGEGEQYF
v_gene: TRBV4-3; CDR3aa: CASSQDGGTSGNTIYF
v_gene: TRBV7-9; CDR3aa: CARSFRVSGIAEQFF
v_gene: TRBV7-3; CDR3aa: CASSPTPGQAKYNEQFF
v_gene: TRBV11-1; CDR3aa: CASSLRRNTGELFF
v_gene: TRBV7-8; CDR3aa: CASRGLASLSTDTQYF
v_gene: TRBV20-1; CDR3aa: CSARVGSSSSPLHF
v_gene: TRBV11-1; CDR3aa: CASRRRTGGAGDTQYF
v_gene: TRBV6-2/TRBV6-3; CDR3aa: CASSLSRDRGSSYEQYF
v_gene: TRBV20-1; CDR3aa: CSARKMDQPQHF
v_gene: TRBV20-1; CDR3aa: CSARGRNRGLAGGRGNEQFF
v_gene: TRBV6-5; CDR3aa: CASRMTGTGRINEQFF
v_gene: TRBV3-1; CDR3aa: CASSQPTGGFPGNTIYF
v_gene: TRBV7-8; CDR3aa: CASSLVSQGVTGELFF
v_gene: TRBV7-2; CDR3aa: CASSLGSLAGSPYEQYF